The 3 T cell receptor beta chains below all came from one sample that was sequenced in a study of identical twins. TCRdb analysed the 5' RACE reads with MiXCR anew, one entry per CDR3 protein. Counted here are around 530,000 distinct CDR3 sequences, around 15% occurring once; the ten biggest clones make up 0.44%. These records were also assigned to another study, of yellow fever vaccine responses in identical twins.

Input material: CD4+ T cells sorted from blood. The origin of the receptors is a woman under 30 in good health.

V gene TRBV24-1 combines with J gene TRBJ2-2; 9 nucleotides match TRBD1. The CDR3 is 19 amino acids. The trim removed 3 bases at V and 1 base at J, leaving 11 bases unmatched. In germline, CDR1 is KGHDR, CDR2 SFDVKD. The CDR3 region is CATSDPSEAGQGNTGELFF. The CDR3 DNA is TGTGCCACCAGTGATCCATCTGAAGCGGGACAGGGGAACACCGGGGAGCTGTTTTTT.

This clonotype showed up many times. The rearrangement joins TRBV29-1 to TRBJ2-1; 10 bases map to TRBD1. The V and J ends lost 7 bases and 7 bases, in that order; junction bases with no gene match: 10. The CDR3 is 14 residues long. The germline CDR1 and CDR2 sequences are SQVTM and ANQGSEA. The CDR3 here is CSGRQGAQPNEQFF. The CDR3, as DNA: TGCAGCGGGCGACAGGGGGCCCAACCGAATGAGCAGTTCTTC.

This clonotype has more than one count but fewer than ten. V usage is TRBV7-3 and J usage is TRBJ2-3; 12 bases fit TRBD2. CDR3 length: 14 amino acids. The V segment lost 5 bases and the J segment 7 bases; nucleotides outside the gene matches: 4. The germline CDR1 and CDR2 sequences are SGHTA and FQGTGA. The CDR3 DNA is TGTGCCAGCAGCGACGGACTAGCGGGGAATACGCAGTATTTT. Protein: CASSDGLAGNTQYF.